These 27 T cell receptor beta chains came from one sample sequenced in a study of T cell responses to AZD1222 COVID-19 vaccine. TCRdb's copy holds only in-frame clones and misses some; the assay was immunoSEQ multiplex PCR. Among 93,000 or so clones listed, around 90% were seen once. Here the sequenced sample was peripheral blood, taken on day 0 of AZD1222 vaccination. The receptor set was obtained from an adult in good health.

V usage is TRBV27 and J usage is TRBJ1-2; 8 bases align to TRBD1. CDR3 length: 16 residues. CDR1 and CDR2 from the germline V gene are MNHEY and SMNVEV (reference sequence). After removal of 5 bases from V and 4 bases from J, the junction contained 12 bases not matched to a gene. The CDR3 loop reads CASSRDRTGRVYGYTF. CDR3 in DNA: TGTGCCAGCAGTAGGGACAGGACGGGGCGTGTCTATGGCTACACCTTC.

The CDR3 here is CASSQIGTFAYEQYF. Here the CDR3 DNA reads TGCGCCAGCAGCCAAATCGGGACCTTCGCCTACGAGCAGTACTTC. The V gene is TRBV4-1, the J gene TRBJ2-7; D may match TRBD1 or TRBD2 (5 bases each). This CDR3 spans 15 amino acids. The V gene's germline CDR1 is MGHRA and CDR2 YSYEKL. The V end was cut by 2 bases, the J end by 2 bases, with 13 bases between.

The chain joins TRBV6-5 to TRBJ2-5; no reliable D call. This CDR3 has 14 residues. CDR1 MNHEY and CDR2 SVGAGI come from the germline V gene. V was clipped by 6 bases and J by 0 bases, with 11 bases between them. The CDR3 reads CASSLGRHQETQYF. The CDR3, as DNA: TGTGCCAGCAGCCTCGGACGGCACCAAGAGACCCAGTACTTC.

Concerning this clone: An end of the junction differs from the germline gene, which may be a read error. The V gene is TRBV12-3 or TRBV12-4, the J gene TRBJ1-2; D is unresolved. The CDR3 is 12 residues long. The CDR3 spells CAISIAGLGYTF. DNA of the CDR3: TGTGCCATCAGTATCGCGGGTCTGGGCTACACCTTC.

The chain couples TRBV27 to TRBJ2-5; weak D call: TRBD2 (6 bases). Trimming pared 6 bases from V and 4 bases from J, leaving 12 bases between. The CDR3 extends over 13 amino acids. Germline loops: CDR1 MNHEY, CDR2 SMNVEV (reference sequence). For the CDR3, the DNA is TGTGCCAGCAGCCTCCGGGACTTAGAGACCCAGTACTTC. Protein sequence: CASSLRDLETQYF.

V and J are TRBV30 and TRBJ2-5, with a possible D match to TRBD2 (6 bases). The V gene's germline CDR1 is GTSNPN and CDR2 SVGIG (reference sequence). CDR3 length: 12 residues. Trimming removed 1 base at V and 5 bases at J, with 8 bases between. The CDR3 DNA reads TGTGCCTGGAGTGCTGGGGGGGAGACCCAGTACTTC. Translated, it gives CAWSAGGETQYF.

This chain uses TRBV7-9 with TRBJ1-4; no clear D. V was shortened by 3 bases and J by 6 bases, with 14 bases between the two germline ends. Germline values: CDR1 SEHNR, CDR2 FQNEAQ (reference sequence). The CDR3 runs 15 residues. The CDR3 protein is CASSFPGVSDEKLFF. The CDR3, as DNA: TGTGCCAGCAGCTTCCCCGGTGTCTCGGATGAAAAACTGTTTTTT.

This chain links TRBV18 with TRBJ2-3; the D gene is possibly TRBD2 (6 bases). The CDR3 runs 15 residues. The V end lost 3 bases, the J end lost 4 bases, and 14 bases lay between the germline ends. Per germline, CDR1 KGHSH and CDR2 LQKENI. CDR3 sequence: CASSPASDFPDTQYF. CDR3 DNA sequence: TGTGCCAGCTCACCTGCTAGCGATTTCCCAGATACGCAGTATTTT.

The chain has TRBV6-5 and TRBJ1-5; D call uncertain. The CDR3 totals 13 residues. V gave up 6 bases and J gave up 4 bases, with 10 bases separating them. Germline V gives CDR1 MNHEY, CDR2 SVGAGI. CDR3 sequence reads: CASRTDWNQPQHF. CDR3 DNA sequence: TGTGCCAGCAGAACTGACTGGAATCAGCCCCAGCATTTT.

The CDR3 here is CASSTQGGGYTF. CDR3 nucleotides: TGTGCCAGCAGTACCCAAGGGGGTGGCTACACCTTC. The rearrangement uses TRBV12-3 or TRBV12-4 and TRBJ1-2; tentatively, D is TRBD1 (6 bases). The CDR3 length is 12 residues. Trimming stripped 5 bases from V and 7 bases from J, with 11 bases between.

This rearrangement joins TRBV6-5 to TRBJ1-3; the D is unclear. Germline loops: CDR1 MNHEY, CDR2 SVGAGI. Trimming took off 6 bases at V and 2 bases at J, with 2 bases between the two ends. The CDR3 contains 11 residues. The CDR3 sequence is CASRAGNTIYF. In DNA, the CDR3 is TGTGCCAGCAGGGCTGGAAACACCATATATTTT.

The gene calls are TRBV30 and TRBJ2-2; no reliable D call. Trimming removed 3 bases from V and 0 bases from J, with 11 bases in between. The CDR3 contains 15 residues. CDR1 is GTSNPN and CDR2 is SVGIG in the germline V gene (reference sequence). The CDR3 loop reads CAWRYFGPNTGELFF. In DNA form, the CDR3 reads TGTGCCTGGAGATATTTTGGCCCGAACACCGGGGAGCTGTTTTTT.

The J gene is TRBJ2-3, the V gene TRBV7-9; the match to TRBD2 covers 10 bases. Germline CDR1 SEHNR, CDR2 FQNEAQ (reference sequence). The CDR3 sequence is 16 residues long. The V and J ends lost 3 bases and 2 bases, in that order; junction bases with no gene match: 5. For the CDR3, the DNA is TGTGCCAGCAGCTTGCTAGCGGGAGCATCCACAGATACGCAGTATTTT. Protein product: CASSLLAGASTDTQYF.

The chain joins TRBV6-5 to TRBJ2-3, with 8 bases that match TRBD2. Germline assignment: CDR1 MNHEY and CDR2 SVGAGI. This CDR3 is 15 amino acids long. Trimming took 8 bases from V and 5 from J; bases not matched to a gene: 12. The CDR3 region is CASGRAGAAGDTQYF. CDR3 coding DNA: TGTGCCAGCGGCCGAGCGGGGGCCGCGGGAGATACGCAGTATTTT.

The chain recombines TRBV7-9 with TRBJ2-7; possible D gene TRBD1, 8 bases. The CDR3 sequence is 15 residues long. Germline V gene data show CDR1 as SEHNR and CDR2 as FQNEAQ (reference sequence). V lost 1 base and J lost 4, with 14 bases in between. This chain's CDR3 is CASSLGDRGGYEQYF. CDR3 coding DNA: TGTGCCAGCAGCTTAGGAGACAGGGGAGGGTACGAGCAGTACTTC.

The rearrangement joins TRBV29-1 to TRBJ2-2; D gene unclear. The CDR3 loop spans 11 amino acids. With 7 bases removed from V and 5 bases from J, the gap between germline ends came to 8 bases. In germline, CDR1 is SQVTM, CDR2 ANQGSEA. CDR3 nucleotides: TGCAGCGCCTCGGCAACCGGGGAGCTGTTTTTT. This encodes CSASATGELFF.

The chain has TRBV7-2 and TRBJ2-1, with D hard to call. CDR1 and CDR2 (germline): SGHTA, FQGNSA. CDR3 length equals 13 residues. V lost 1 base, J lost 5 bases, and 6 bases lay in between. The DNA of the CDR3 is TGTGCCAGCAGCTTAGGGAGAGACAATGAGCAGTTCTTC. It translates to CASSLGRDNEQFF.

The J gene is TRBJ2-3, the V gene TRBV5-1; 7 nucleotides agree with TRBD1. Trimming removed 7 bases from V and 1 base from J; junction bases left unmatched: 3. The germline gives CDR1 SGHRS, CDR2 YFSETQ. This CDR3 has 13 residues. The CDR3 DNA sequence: TGCGCCAGCGGAGGACAGGGCACAGATACGCAGTATTTT. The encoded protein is CASGGQGTDTQYF.

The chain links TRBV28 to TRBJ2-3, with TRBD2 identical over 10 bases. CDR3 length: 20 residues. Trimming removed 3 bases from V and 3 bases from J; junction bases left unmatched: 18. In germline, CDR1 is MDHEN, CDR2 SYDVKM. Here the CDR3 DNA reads TGTGCCAGCAGTTTCAGGGACCTGCGCGCTAGCGGGAGTTTTACAGATACGCAGTATTTT. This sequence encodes CASSFRDLRASGSFTDTQYF.

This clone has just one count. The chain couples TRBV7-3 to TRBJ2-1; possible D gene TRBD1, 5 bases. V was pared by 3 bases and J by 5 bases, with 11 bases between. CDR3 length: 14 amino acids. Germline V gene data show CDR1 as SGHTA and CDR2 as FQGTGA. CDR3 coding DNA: TGTGCCAGCAGCTTCCAGGGCATGGACAATGAGCAGTTCTTC. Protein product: CASSFQGMDNEQFF. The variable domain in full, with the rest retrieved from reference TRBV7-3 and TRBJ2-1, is GAGVSQTPSNKVTEKGKYVELRCDPISGHTALYWYRQSLGQGPEFLIYFQGTGAADDSGLPNDRFFAVRPEGSVSTLKIQRTERGDSAVYLCASSFQGMDNEQFFGPGTRLTVL.

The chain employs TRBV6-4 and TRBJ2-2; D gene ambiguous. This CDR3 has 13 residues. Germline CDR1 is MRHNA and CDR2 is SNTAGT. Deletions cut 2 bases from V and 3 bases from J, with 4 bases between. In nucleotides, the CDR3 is TGTGCCAGCAGTGACGGGGACACCGGGGAGCTGTTTTTT. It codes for CASSDGDTGELFF.

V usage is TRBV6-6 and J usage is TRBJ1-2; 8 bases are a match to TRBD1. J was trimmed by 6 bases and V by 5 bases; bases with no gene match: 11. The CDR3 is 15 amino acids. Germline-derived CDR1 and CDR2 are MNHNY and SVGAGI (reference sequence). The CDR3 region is CASSPGQGVIDGYTF. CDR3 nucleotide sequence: TGTGCCAGCAGTCCCGGACAGGGAGTTATAGATGGCTACACCTTC.

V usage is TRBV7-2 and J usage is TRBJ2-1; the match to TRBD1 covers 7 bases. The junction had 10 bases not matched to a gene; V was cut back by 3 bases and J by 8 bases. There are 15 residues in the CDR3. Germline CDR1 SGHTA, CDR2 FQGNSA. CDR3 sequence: CASSFRTGLKDEQFF. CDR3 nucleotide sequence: TGTGCCAGCAGCTTTAGGACAGGCCTTAAGGATGAGCAGTTCTTC.

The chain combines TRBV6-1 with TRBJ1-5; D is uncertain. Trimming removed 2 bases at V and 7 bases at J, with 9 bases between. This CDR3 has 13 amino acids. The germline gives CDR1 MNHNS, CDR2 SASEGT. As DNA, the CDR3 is TGTGCCAGCAGTGAATCGGCAGAGCAGCCCCAGCATTTT. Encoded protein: CASSESAEQPQHF.

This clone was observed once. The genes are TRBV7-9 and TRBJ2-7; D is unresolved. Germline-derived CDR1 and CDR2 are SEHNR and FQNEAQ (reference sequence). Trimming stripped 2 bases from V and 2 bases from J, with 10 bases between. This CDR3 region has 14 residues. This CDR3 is CASSLPRETYEQYF. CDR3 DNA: TGTGCCAGCAGCTTACCCCGAGAAACCTACGAGCAGTACTTC.

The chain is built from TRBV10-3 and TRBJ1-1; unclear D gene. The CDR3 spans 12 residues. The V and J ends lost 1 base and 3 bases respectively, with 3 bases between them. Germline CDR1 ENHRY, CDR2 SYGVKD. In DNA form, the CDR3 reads TGTGCCATCAGTGAGTTGGACACTGAAGCTTTCTTT. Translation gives CAISELDTEAFF.

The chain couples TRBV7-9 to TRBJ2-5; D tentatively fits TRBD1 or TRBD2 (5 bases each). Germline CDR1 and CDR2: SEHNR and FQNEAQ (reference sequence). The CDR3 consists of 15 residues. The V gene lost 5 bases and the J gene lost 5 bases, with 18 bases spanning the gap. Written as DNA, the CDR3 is TGTGCCAGCAGCCTCCGGGACCTTCTCGCGGAGACCCAGTACTTC. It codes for CASSLRDLLAETQYF.